These 32 T cell receptor beta chains were all obtained from the same sample, sequenced in a study of blood T cell repertoires in COVID-19. Here immunoSEQ multiplex PCR was the method, and the copy in TCRdb shows in-frame clones only, minus some. The data show around 60,000 clones, around 91% seen once. The sample was peripheral blood. Receptors originate from a man in his sixties with active COVID-19.

The chain has TRBV28 and TRBJ2-7; D is possibly TRBD2 (7 bases). The CDR3 is 13 amino acids. V was cut by 5 bases and J by 4 bases, with 12 bases left in between. In germline, CDR1 is MDHEN, CDR2 SYDVKM. CDR3: CASSEGGVYEQYF. CDR3 coding DNA: TGTGCCAGCAGTGAGGGGGGGGTGTACGAGCAGTACTTC.

This clone has only a few counts. The CDR3 coding sequence is TGTGCCAGCAGCGGATGGGGACTAGCGGGAGGAGGGGATGAGCAGTTCTTC. As protein: CASSGWGLAGGGDEQFF. The J gene is TRBJ2-1, the V gene TRBV11-2, with TRBD2 identical over 15 bases. J was trimmed by 8 bases and V by 5 bases; bases with no gene match: 10. Per the germline V gene, CDR1 is SGHAT and CDR2 is FQNNGV. This CDR3 has 17 amino acids.

The chain is built from TRBV9 and TRBJ1-2; 7 bases line up with TRBD1. The CDR3 runs 13 residues. Germline V gene sequence: CDR1 SGDLS, CDR2 YYNGEE. The V segment lost 0 bases and the J segment 6 bases; nucleotides outside the gene matches: 2. In DNA, the CDR3 is TGTGCCAGCAGCGTAGGACAGGGAGATGGCTACACCTTC. It encodes CASSVGQGDGYTF.

The genes are TRBV7-2 and TRBJ2-1, with 14 bases lining up with TRBD2. Germline loops: CDR1 SGHTA, CDR2 FQGNSA. The CDR3 is 14 amino acids. V trimming: 6 bases; J trimming: 8 bases; junction bases outside the gene matches: 3. The CDR3 nucleotides read TGTGCCAGCAGTCAGGGACTAGCGGGAGATGAGCAGTTCTTC. It encodes CASSQGLAGDEQFF.

The chain combines TRBV4-2 with TRBJ2-2; no definite D call. Germline loops: CDR1 LGHNA, CDR2 YNFKEQ. The V end lost 4 bases, the J end lost 3 bases, and 12 bases lay between the germline ends. CDR3 length equals 15 residues. The CDR3 protein is CASSPPEADTGELFF. The CDR3 DNA reads as TGTGCCAGCAGCCCGCCCGAGGCGGACACCGGGGAGCTGTTTTTT.

The chain links TRBV7-9 to TRBJ2-3, with TRBD1 matching 8 bases. The germline V gene has CDR1 SEHNR and CDR2 FQNEAQ (reference sequence). This CDR3 spans 14 amino acids. J lost 1 base, V lost 5 bases, and 2 bases had no gene match. CDR3 DNA: TGTGCCAGCAGCCCGACAGGGGGCACAGATACGCAGTATTTT. Protein product: CASSPTGGTDTQYF. The full variable domain, its missing parts supplied by reference TRBV7-9 and TRBJ2-3, is DTGVSQNPRHKITKRGQNVTFRCDPISEHNRLYWYRQTLGQGPEFLTYFQNEAQLEKSRLLSDRFSAERPKGSFSTLEIQRTEQGDSAMYLCASSPTGGTDTQYFGPGTRLTVL.

This clone was detected only once. This chain uses TRBV5-5 with TRBJ2-1; D remains unclear. Germline lookup yields CDR1 SGHKS and CDR2 YYEKEE (reference sequence). The V end was cut by 1 base, the J end by 0 bases, with 8 bases between. This CDR3 has 15 amino acids. In DNA form, the CDR3 reads TGTGCCAGCAGCTTGACAGATAGCTCCTACAATGAGCAGTTCTTC. Amino acids: CASSLTDSSYNEQFF.

The gene calls are TRBV7-2 and TRBJ1-5, with 7 bases fitting TRBD1. The CDR3 is made up of 15 amino acids. Germline CDR1 SGHTA, CDR2 FQGNSA. The V and J ends lost 1 base and 2 bases, in that order; junction bases with no gene match: 2. CDR3 DNA: TGTGCCAGCAGCTTAGTCGGGACAGGCAATCAGCCCCAGCATTTT. It specifies CASSLVGTGNQPQHF. Supplemented by reference TRBV7-2 and TRBJ1-5, the full variable domain reads GAGVSQSPSNKVTEKGKDVELRCDPISGHTALYWYRQSLGQGLEFLIYFQGNSAPDKSGLPSDRFSAERTGGSVSTLTIQRTQQEDSAVYLCASSLVGTGNQPQHFGDGTRLSIL.

There are a few counts of this clone. The V and J genes are TRBV6-5 and TRBJ1-6, with D tentatively TRBD1 (6 bases). CDR3 length: 12 residues. Germline V gives CDR1 MNHEY, CDR2 SVGAGI. V dropped 6 bases and J dropped 7 bases, with 7 bases sitting between them. This CDR3 reads CASRQGNSPLHF. DNA for the CDR3: TGTGCCAGCAGGCAGGGGAATTCACCCCTCCACTTT.

The chain links TRBV2 to TRBJ2-7; 12 nucleotides agree with TRBD2. Germline values: CDR1 SNHLY, CDR2 FYNNEI. This CDR3 has 15 residues. V lost 6 bases and J lost 8; bases outside the gene matches: 11. CDR3 amino acids: CASREWGLAGGQQYF. The DNA of the CDR3 is TGTGCCAGCAGGGAATGGGGGCTAGCGGGAGGGCAGCAGTACTTC. Looking up the rest from reference TRBV2 and TRBJ2-7 gives the full variable domain: EPEVTQTPSHQVTQMGQEVILRCVPISNHLYFYWYRQILGQKVEFLVSFYNNEISEKSEIFDDQFSVERPDGSNFTLKIRSTKLEDSAMYFCASREWGLAGGQQYFGPGTRLTVT.

The gene calls are TRBV6-1 and TRBJ1-5; possible D gene TRBD1, 6 bases. CDR3 size: 14 residues. The V gene lost 3 bases and the J gene lost 9 bases, with 15 bases spanning the gap. Germline V gene sequence: CDR1 MNHNS, CDR2 SASEGT. The CDR3 loop is CASSDGVRGPPQHF. As DNA, the CDR3 is TGTGCCAGCAGTGATGGAGTCAGGGGCCCGCCCCAGCATTTT.

This chain connects TRBV25-1 to TRBJ2-3; 7 bases match TRBD1. With V trimmed by 6 bases and J by 6 bases, 6 bases remained unmatched. Germline-derived CDR1 and CDR2 are MGHDK and SYGVNS. The length of the CDR3 is 13 residues. CDR3 bases: TGTGCCAGCAGAGAGGGGGCATCGGATACGCAGTATTTT. It codes for CASREGASDTQYF.

This clone was observed a handful of times. The chain couples TRBV6-5 to TRBJ1-4, with D unclear. There are 11 residues in the CDR3. Germline V CDR1 and CDR2: MNHEY, SVGAGI. Deletions cut 6 bases from V and 10 bases from J, with 9 bases between. CDR3 in DNA: TGTGCCAGCAGCGAGGGAGTAAAACTGTTTTTT. It codes for CASSEGVKLFF.

This sequence joins TRBV30 and TRBJ2-5, with 10 bases that match TRBD2. Germline trimming cut 4 bases from V and 5 bases from J; bases unmatched to any gene: 4. The CDR3 has 13 residues. The germline V gene has CDR1 GTSNPN and CDR2 SVGIG (reference sequence). CDR3 residues: CAWTSGSTETQYF. The DNA of the CDR3 is TGTGCCTGGACTAGCGGGAGTACGGAGACCCAGTACTTC.

The CDR3 region is CASSYQDRYWASGSFTGELFF. The CDR3 nucleotides read TGTGCCAGCAGTTACCAGGACAGGTATTGGGCTAGCGGGAGCTTCACCGGGGAGCTGTTTTTT. The chain couples TRBV6-2 or TRBV6-3 to TRBJ2-2, with TRBD2 matching over 10 bases. The CDR3 sequence is 21 residues long. Germline CDR1 is MNHEY and CDR2 is SVGEGT. The ends lost 2 bases at V and 4 bases at J; junction bases unmatched: 19.

This clone rates as medium-sized (0.01 to 0.1%). The chain carries TRBV6-5 and TRBJ2-2; tentatively, D is TRBD2 (6 bases). The CDR3 has 14 amino acids. The germline V gene has CDR1 MNHEY and CDR2 SVGAGI. V was pared by 5 bases and J by 3 bases, with 10 bases between. CDR3 DNA: TGTGCCAGCAGTAGCGGGCCCGACACCGGGGAGCTGTTTTTT. Translated: CASSSGPDTGELFF.

V is TRBV27 and J is TRBJ1-6; perhaps TRBD1 as D (6 bases). The CDR3 consists of 14 residues. Germline loops: CDR1 MNHEY, CDR2 SMNVEV (reference sequence). Trimming shortened V by 4 bases and J by 7 bases, and 11 bases separated the two germline ends. The CDR3 loop reads CASSYGGLNSPLHF. The CDR3 DNA is TGTGCCAGCAGTTACGGGGGGCTCAATTCACCCCTCCACTTT.

V usage is TRBV27 and J usage is TRBJ2-2, with 7 bases fitting TRBD2. The junction had 4 bases not matched to a gene; V was cut back by 4 bases and J by 8 bases. Germline CDR1 and CDR2: MNHEY and SMNVEV (reference sequence). There are 13 residues in the CDR3. The CDR3 bases are TGTGCCAGCAGTTCCGGGGGAGGGGGGGAGCTGTTTTTT. Its protein product is CASSSGGGGELFF.

This chain links TRBV4-2 with TRBJ2-3; possibly TRBD2 for D (6 bases). The CDR3 consists of 17 residues. The V and J ends lost 0 bases and 1 base respectively, with 14 bases between them. The V gene's germline CDR1 is LGHNA and CDR2 YNFKEQ. The CDR3: CASSQDSSASGTDTQYF. The DNA of the CDR3 is TGTGCCAGCAGCCAAGATTCAAGCGCTAGCGGCACAGATACGCAGTATTTT.

This clone was observed a single time. The chain links TRBV7-8 to TRBJ1-2; TRBD1 aligns across 12 bases. CDR3 length equals 18 residues. V shed 5 bases and J 4 bases; nucleotides not matched to a gene: 14. The V gene's germline CDR1 is SGHVS and CDR2 FQNEAQ. The CDR3 DNA follows: TGTGCCAGCAGCCTCACCGGGACAGGGGGCGGAAGTTCCTATGGCTACACCTTC. Protein: CASSLTGTGGGSSYGYTF.

The V call is TRBV11-1, the J call TRBJ2-2, with D hard to call. Germline-derived CDR1 and CDR2 are SGHAT and FQDESV (reference sequence). The CDR3 runs 15 residues. V lost 1 base, J lost 4 bases, and 10 bases lay in between. CDR3 sequence: CASSLVSPGTGELFF. In DNA, the CDR3 is TGTGCCAGCAGCTTAGTGTCGCCGGGCACCGGGGAGCTGTTTTTT.

The chain joins TRBV6-6 to TRBJ2-1; D remains ambiguous. The CDR3 consists of 13 residues. Germline V gene data show CDR1 as MNHNY and CDR2 as SVGAGI (reference sequence). V was trimmed by 6 bases and J by 3 bases, leaving 9 bases between them. CDR3 nucleotide sequence: TGTGCCAGCAGGCCGCGGATCTACAATGAGCAGTTCTTC. Protein sequence: CASRPRIYNEQFF.

This rearrangement joins TRBV20-1 to TRBJ1-2, with 9 bases identical to TRBD1. Looked up from germline, CDR1 is DFQATT and CDR2 is SNEGSKA (reference sequence). The CDR3 extends over 14 amino acids. V lost 3 bases, J lost 5 bases, and 7 bases stayed unmatched. The CDR3, as DNA: TGCAGTGCTAGTAAACAGGGGGCGCAATATGGCTACACCTTC. Its translation is CSASKQGAQYGYTF.

The CDR3 bases are TGCGCCAGCAGCGCCACCGAGGGACAGGGTGGCGAGCAGTACTTC. Translation: CASSATEGQGGEQYF. This chain joins TRBV5-1 and TRBJ2-7; 9 positions match TRBD1. This CDR3 contains 15 residues. Germline V gene data show CDR1 as SGHRS and CDR2 as YFSETQ. Trimming cost V 4 bases and J 6 bases; bases outside gene matches: 11. The full variable domain, rest sourced from reference TRBV5-1 and TRBJ2-7, is KAGVTQTPRYLIKTRGQQVTLSCSPISGHRSVSWYQQTPGQGLQFLFEYFSETQRNKGNFPGRFSGRQFSNSRSEMNVSTLELGDSALYLCASSATEGQGGEQYFGPGTRLTVT.

The gene calls are TRBV5-1 and TRBJ1-1; 8 nucleotides line up with TRBD1. The CDR3 sequence is 14 residues long. The germline V gene has CDR1 SGHRS and CDR2 YFSETQ. V lost 5 bases and J lost 5; bases outside the gene matches: 8. CDR3 in DNA: TGCGCCAGCAGGATGACAGGGGATTCGACTGAAGCTTTCTTT. This codes for CASRMTGDSTEAFF.

The chain employs TRBV28 and TRBJ1-1, with D possibly TRBD1 on 6 matching bases. V was trimmed by 5 bases and J by 10 bases, leaving 20 bases between them. From germline, CDR1 is MDHEN and CDR2 SYDVKM. CDR3 length: 14 amino acids. The CDR3 loop reads CASSPRPTGSGAFF. CDR3 nucleotide sequence: TGTGCCAGCAGTCCCAGACCGACAGGCTCCGGAGCTTTCTTT.

The chain has TRBV6-5 and TRBJ2-7; possibly TRBD2 for D (6 bases). Trimming removed 5 bases at V and 6 bases at J, with 17 bases between. The CDR3 totals 14 residues. Germline lookup yields CDR1 MNHEY and CDR2 SVGAGI. CDR3 in DNA: TGTGCCAGCAGTCTGACTAGGCCCCTGGGCGAGCAGTACTTC. As protein: CASSLTRPLGEQYF.

The chain joins TRBV7-9 to TRBJ1-1; perhaps TRBD1 as D (5 bases). This CDR3 is built from 12 residues. V lost 4 bases, J lost 10 bases, and 13 bases lay in between. The germline CDR1 and CDR2 sequences are SEHNR and FQNEAQ (reference sequence). The CDR3 region has the DNA TGTGCCAGCAGCTCTCCGGGGGGACGAGCTTTCTTT. Its translation is CASSSPGGRAFF.

The V gene is TRBV19, the J gene TRBJ2-2; D gene uncertain. Germline V gene data show CDR1 as LNHDA and CDR2 as SQIVND (reference sequence). V lost 1 base and J lost 1, with 4 bases in between. The CDR3 spans 14 residues. CDR3 protein: CASSIARNTGELFF. In DNA, the CDR3 is TGTGCCAGTAGTATAGCGCGGAACACCGGGGAGCTGTTTTTT. The full variable domain, its missing parts supplied by reference TRBV19 and TRBJ2-2, is DGGITQSPKYLFRKEGQNVTLSCEQNLNHDAMYWYRQDPGQGLRLIYYSQIVNDFQKGDIAEGYSVSREKKESFPLTVTSAQKNPTAFYLCASSIARNTGELFFGEGSRLTVL.

The chain employs TRBV28 and TRBJ1-5, with TRBD1 matching over 8 bases. The CDR3 spans 17 residues. CDR1 and CDR2 from the germline V gene are MDHEN and SYDVKM. V shed 1 base and J 1 base; nucleotides not matched to a gene: 6. The CDR3 protein is CASSLSSGGRSNQPQHF. CDR3 in DNA: TGTGCCAGCAGTTTATCTTCAGGGGGCAGGAGCAATCAGCCCCAGCATTTT.

The CDR3 DNA follows: TGTGCCATCAGCATTGGACAGGGCAGTTCACCCCTCCACTTT. Translation gives CAISIGQGSSPLHF. The chain uses TRBV10-3 and TRBJ1-6, with TRBD1 matching 8 bases. The CDR3 has 14 residues. V was clipped by 6 bases and J by 9 bases; unmatched bases: 7. Germline loops: CDR1 ENHRY, CDR2 SYGVKD.

V and J are TRBV19 and TRBJ2-7, with TRBD2 as a possible D gene (5 bases). The CDR3 runs to 13 residues. Germline CDR1 is LNHDA and CDR2 is SQIVND (reference sequence). V dropped 8 bases and J dropped 1 base, with 12 bases sitting between them. The CDR3 DNA reads as TGTGCCAGTGCGGCGGGCGATTCCTACGAGCAGTACTTC. Its translation: CASAAGDSYEQYF.